The 26 T cell receptor beta chains reported below all come from one sample, sequenced in a study of tumor-infiltrating lymphocytes in primary liver carcinoma (dated by TCRdb to 2015 to 2018). Total RNA and DNA were co-extracted from 20-30 mg of bulk tissue with the AllPrep DNA/RNA mini kit, without cell sorting. The sequencing machine was an Illumina HiSeq 2500. Starting from approximately 500 ng total RNA, TCRbeta-specific cDNA was produced by reverse transcription with a constant-region primer and ProtoScript II reverse transcriptase. The TCRbeta libraries were prepared through three rounds of nested multiplex PCR following a slightly modified ARM-PCR procedure. Multiplex TRBV1-TRBV30 forward primers and a Cbeta reverse primer were used in the first two PCR rounds, each of which was run for around 9 cycles. The public sequencing data were trimmed at Q25 with fastp and processed into clonotypes with MiXCR by TCRdb, which kept only in-frame beta chains. All rows with the same CDR3 protein become a single entry with the most common DNA and genes. Counted in this sample were some 110,000 distinct CDR3 sequences; roughly 80% of them appeared once. The ten top clones hold about 20% of the sample.

Sequenced sample: liver tumor tissue from sampling region 3. According to the study, the label for this sample's cell subset or site signals: tumor region T3, left-lateral pole. Every receptor here comes from a man aged 40-50 years with primary liver carcinoma and hepatitis B virus infection.

Points on this clonotype: The CDR3 does not end in the conserved phenylalanine or tryptophan, so this is likely a read error. The chain carries TRBV6-1 and TRBJ2-3; TRBD2 aligns across 7 bases. The CDR3 runs 14 residues. From germline, CDR1 is MNHNS and CDR2 SASEGT. The CDR3 region is CASSEGGSTDTQYL. CDR3 DNA sequence: TGTGCCAGCAGTGAGGGAGGGAGCACAGATACACAGTATTTA.

Turning to this clonotype: One end of the junction fails to match germline, which may point to a read error. This chain connects TRBV5-4 to TRBJ1-2; the match to TRBD1 covers 9 bases. CDR1 and CDR2 from the germline V gene are SGHNT and YYREEE (reference sequence). The CDR3 has 15 amino acids. The CDR3 protein is CTSIYPSGQGKGYTF. DNA of the CDR3: TGTACCAGCATCTACCCTTCGGGACAGGGAAAAGGCTACACCTTC.

This clonotype was observed a single time. The gene calls are TRBV12-3 or TRBV12-4 and TRBJ2-5; the D gene could be TRBD1 or TRBD2 (5 bases each). The CDR3 totals 16 residues. V gave up 5 bases and J gave up 7 bases, with 23 bases separating them. This CDR3 is CASSQGRTGELLTQYF. The CDR3, as DNA: TGTGCCAGCAGTCAGGGTAGGACCGGGGAGCTGTTGACCCAGTACTTC.

The V gene is TRBV4-1, the J gene TRBJ1-1, with 7 bases identical to TRBD1. Germline values: CDR1 MGHRA, CDR2 YSYEKL. The J segment lost 6 bases and the V segment lost 4 bases, leaving 11 bases of the junction unmatched. The CDR3 is 15 residues long. CDR3 in DNA: TGCGCCAGCAGCCGATCAAGGGAGGGACAGTCTGAAGCTTTCTTT. Its protein is CASSRSREGQSEAFF.

As to this clonotype: One end of the junction fails to match germline, which may point to a read error. The chain is built from TRBV28 and TRBJ2-7, with D possibly being TRBD1 (5 bases). The length of the CDR3 is 13 residues. CDR1 and CDR2 (germline): MDHEN, SYDVKM. The CDR3, as DNA: TGTGCCAGCAGTTTAGGCAGGGAAAGCGACCAGAACTTC. This gives the protein CASSLGRESDQNF. Looking up the rest from reference TRBV28 and TRBJ2-7 gives the full variable domain: DVKVTQSSRYLVKRTGEKVFLECVQDMDHENMFWYRQDPGLGLRLIYFSYDVKMKEKGDIPEGYSVSREKKERFSLILESASTNQTSMYLCASSLGRESDQNFGPGTRLTVT.

This rearrangement joins TRBV19 to TRBJ2-1, with a weak D call TRBD2 (5 bases). The CDR3 extends over 12 amino acids. The germline gives CDR1 LNHDA, CDR2 SQIVND (reference sequence). V was trimmed by 6 bases and J by 9 bases, leaving 12 bases between them. The CDR3 DNA follows: TGTGCCAGTAGCGGGGTCCGGGGTGAGCAGTTCTTC. Its protein is CASSGVRGEQFF.

In regard to this clonotype: One junction end disagrees with the germline gene, perhaps due to a read error. This chain connects TRBV6-6 to TRBJ1-4; D is ambiguous. The CDR3 sequence is 11 residues long. Germline values: CDR1 MNHNY, CDR2 SVGAGI (reference sequence). The CDR3 reads CVSSFWGKLFF. The CDR3 region has the DNA TGTGTCAGCAGTTTTTGGGGAAAACTGTTTTTT.

In the case of this clonotype: One end of the junction does not line up with germline, which may come from a read error. V and J are TRBV14 and TRBJ1-3; D is undetermined. This CDR3 is 15 amino acids long. Germline V CDR1 and CDR2: SGHDN, FVKESK. Here the CDR3 DNA reads TGTGCCGGCAGCCAAGTTGCGGGGATTGGAAACACCATATATTTT. This gives the protein CAGSQVAGIGNTIYF.

Regarding this clonotype: The junction differs from germline at one of its ends, possibly a read error. The rearrangement joins TRBV12-3 or TRBV12-4 to TRBJ2-4; the D is unclear. There are 16 residues in the CDR3. The CDR3 region has the DNA TGTGCCAGTAGTTTAGACGGTATGGGGACCAAAAACATTCAGTACTTC. As protein: CASSLDGMGTKNIQYF.

In its sample, this clonotype was seen a few times. The conserved closing phenylalanine or tryptophan is absent in this CDR3, likely reflecting a read error. The rearrangement links TRBV7-8 to TRBJ2-2; D assignment may be TRBD1 or TRBD2 (5 bases each). Germline-derived CDR1 and CDR2 are SGHVS and FQNEAQ. The CDR3 length is 15 residues. The CDR3 region is CASSLIRSDTGELFL. The CDR3, as DNA: TGTGCCAGCAGCTTAATTCGGTCGGACACCGGGGAACTGTTTTTA.

A note on this clonotype: The junction does not match germline at one end; this may be a read error. The CDR3 DNA follows: TGTGCCAGCAGCGCTCCAGGGTTGGCCAGAAACGTTCAGTACTTC. Protein sequence: CASSAPGLARNVQYF. The chain carries TRBV28 and TRBJ2-4, with D perhaps TRBD1 (5 bases). This CDR3 is 15 amino acids long. Looked up from germline, CDR1 is MDHEN and CDR2 is SYDVKM.

Remarks on this clonotype: A read error may produce the germline difference seen at one junction end. This chain uses TRBV10-2 with TRBJ1-5; D is ambiguous. This CDR3 comprises 14 residues. Germline CDR1 reads WSHSY; CDR2 reads SAAADI. CDR3 region: CASKSAGSKQPQHF. CDR3 bases: TGTGCCAGCAAGAGCGCTGGGAGCAAACAGCCCCAGCATTTT.

About this clonotype itself: The junction differs from germline at one of its ends, possibly a read error. The CDR3 nucleotides read TGCAACGTTGTATCCGAGTGGGGTATGAACACTGAAGCTTTCTTT. This sequence encodes CNVVSEWGMNTEAFF. V is TRBV29-1 and J is TRBJ1-1, with D unresolved. From germline, CDR1 is SQVTM and CDR2 ANQGSEA. The CDR3 covers 15 residues.

This clonotype has just a few counts. It may be a read error: a sequence one base away is much more abundant. The gene calls are TRBV14 and TRBJ2-1; 8 positions match TRBD1. Trimming at V came to 4 bases and at J to 9 bases, leaving 11 bases not matched to a gene. Germline V gene sequence: CDR1 SGHDN, CDR2 FVKESK. The CDR3 runs 15 residues. CDR3 nucleotides: TGTGCCAGCAGCCGAGTTCGAGCAGGGGGCATTGAGCAGTTCTTC. This gives the protein CASSRVRAGGIEQFF.

As regards this clonotype: The junction and the germline gene differ at one end; a read error may be behind it. The chain has TRBV11-2 and TRBJ2-5; D is unclear. CDR1 SGHAT and CDR2 FQNNGV come from the germline V gene. The CDR3 extends over 16 amino acids. CDR3 sequence (DNA): TGTGCCAACAGCCGCCCGGCGGCCTATCTCCAAGAGACCCGGTACTTC. Translating it yields CANSRPAAYLQETRYF.

About this clonotype itself: Relative to the germline gene, one junction end is altered; a read error may explain this. V is TRBV24-1 and J is TRBJ2-3; D is undetermined. The CDR3 runs 14 residues. Germline V gene sequence: CDR1 KGHDR, CDR2 SFDVKD. The CDR3 is CVTSAAGTVDTQYF. Written as DNA, the CDR3 is TGTGTCACCAGTGCGGCAGGTACGGTAGATACGCAATATTTT.

This chain joins TRBV10-2 and TRBJ1-5, with D perhaps matching TRBD1 (5 bases). Trimming stripped 4 bases from V and 7 bases from J, with 11 bases between. The CDR3 covers 13 residues. Germline CDR1 is WSHSY and CDR2 is SAAADI. This chain's CDR3 is CASSVGETQPQHF. DNA for the CDR3: TGCGCCAGCAGTGTGGGGGAAACACAGCCCCAGCATTTT.

As concerns this clonotype: Its ends do not fully match the called genes, so a read error is possible. V usage is TRBV6-6 and J usage is TRBJ2-1; TRBD2 aligns across 8 bases. This CDR3 contains 15 residues. Germline V CDR1 and CDR2: MNHNY, SVGAGI (reference sequence). The CDR3 is CASSLREVTYNEQFF. The CDR3 nucleotides read TGTGCCAGCAGTTTGCGGGAGGTCACCTATAATGAGCAGTTCTTC.

A remark on this clonotype: One end of the junction fails to match germline, which may point to a read error. The chain links TRBV11-1 to TRBJ1-6; D unclear. The germline V gene encodes CDR1 SGHAT and CDR2 FQDESV (reference sequence). This CDR3 has 13 residues. CDR3 bases: TGTGCTAGCAACCGGATACTGGTTTCACCCCTCCACTTT. Protein product: CASNRILVSPLHF.

This clonotype was seen just once. The germline gene is not matched at one end of the junction; a read error may be the cause. The rearrangement links TRBV11-2 to TRBJ2-5; TRBD2 is a possible D gene (5 bases). The CDR3 sequence is 17 residues long. In germline, CDR1 is SGHAT, CDR2 FQNNGV. The CDR3 is CASSLRLTGDTSETLYF. CDR3 coding DNA: TGTGCCAGCAGCTTAAGACTAACGGGTGACACGAGCGAGACCCTGTACTTC.

Notes on this clonotype: At one boundary the junction diverges from the germline segment, which might be a read error. The chain has TRBV29-1 and TRBJ2-1, with 14 bases aligning to TRBD2. There are 15 residues in the CDR3. CDR1 and CDR2 from the germline V gene are SQVTM and ANQGSEA. DNA for the CDR3: TGCAAGGTTGGACTAGCGGGAGGATTCTACAATGAACAGTTCTTC. It translates to CKVGLAGGFYNEQFF.

This clonotype was recorded at least ten times. This chain joins TRBV6-1 and TRBJ1-5; tentatively, D is TRBD1 (6 bases). CDR3 size: 15 residues. Trimming took 7 bases from V and 6 from J, leaving 19 bases between them. Germline CDR1 reads MNHNS; CDR2 reads SASEGT. The chain's CDR3 is CASNPSSGAGQPQHF. CDR3 in DNA: TGTGCCAGCAATCCTAGTTCAGGGGCAGGTCAGCCCCAGCATTTT.

This sequence joins TRBV29-1 and TRBJ2-7, with 8 positions matching TRBD1. The CDR3 totals 13 residues. Germline V lookup: CDR1 SQVTM, CDR2 ANQGSEA. The CDR3 here is CRVWTGRVVEQYF. The CDR3 nucleotides are TGCAGAGTTTGGACAGGGCGGGTGGTGGAGCAGTACTTC.

The CDR3 nucleotides are TGCAGCGCCATGACATCTGGGACAGGCATTCCCTGCGAGCAGTACTTC. It is translated as CSAMTSGTGIPCEQYF. J is TRBJ2-7 and V is TRBV29-1, with 8 bases identical to TRBD1. Losses at the gene ends were 7 bases for V and 6 bases for J; bases not matched to a gene: 20. The length of the CDR3 is 16 residues. Looked up from germline, CDR1 is SQVTM and CDR2 is ANQGSEA.

With regard to this clonotype: At one boundary the junction diverges from the germline segment, which might be a read error. The gene calls are TRBV28 and TRBJ2-1; 7 bases are a match to TRBD2. The CDR3 loop spans 14 amino acids. CDR1 and CDR2 from the germline V gene are MDHEN and SYDVKM. The CDR3 sequence is CASSFAGEYNEQSF. The CDR3 coding sequence is TGTGCCAGCAGTTTTGCGGGAGAGTACAATGAGCAGTCCTTC.

Concerning this clonotype itself: At one boundary the junction diverges from the germline segment, which might be a read error. The chain combines TRBV14 with TRBJ1-6; D may be TRBD1 (5 bases). CDR1 is SGHDN and CDR2 is FVKESK in the germline V gene. The CDR3 length is 14 residues. CDR3 residues: CASSHSGQSSPLQF. CDR3 bases: TGTGCCAGCAGCCACTCAGGGCAAAGTTCACCCCTCCAATTT.